The 28 T cell receptor beta chains reported below all come from one sample, sequenced in a study of CD8+ T cells in alopecia areata. RNA was extracted and reverse transcribed into cDNA as the sequencing template. TCRdb's table, derived via immunoSEQ multiplex PCR, lists solely in-frame clones and lacks some. The repertoire holds some 51,000 clones, about 96% seen once, with roughly 25% in the top ten. The sequences come from CD8+ T cells sorted from blood, collected at week 0. These receptors were collected from a human donor with alopecia areata.

The chain couples TRBV29-1 to TRBJ2-5; perhaps TRBD1 as D (5 bases). V was trimmed by 8 bases and J by 2 bases, leaving 9 bases between them. Germline loops: CDR1 SQVTM, CDR2 ANQGSEA. The CDR3 contains 11 residues. The CDR3 coding sequence is TGCAGCCAACGACAGCAAGAGACCCAGTACTTC. Its translation: CSQRQQETQYF.

The chain has TRBV6-5 and TRBJ2-2; no reliable D call. There are 13 residues in the CDR3. Trimming stripped 7 bases from V and 4 bases from J, with 10 bases between. CDR1 MNHEY and CDR2 SVGAGI come from the germline V gene. This CDR3 reads CASNAARTGELFF. DNA of the CDR3: TGTGCCAGCAATGCGGCACGCACCGGGGAGCTGTTTTTT.

The chain employs TRBV7-9 and TRBJ2-3; 9 positions agree with TRBD2. CDR1 is SEHNR and CDR2 is FQNEAQ in the germline V gene (reference sequence). The ends lost 4 bases at V and 1 base at J; junction bases unmatched: 3. This CDR3 spans 15 amino acids. The CDR3 DNA follows: TGTGCCAGCAGCTCCGTAGCGGGAGGCACAGATACGCAGTATTTT. This gives the protein CASSSVAGGTDTQYF. The full variable domain, its missing parts supplied by reference TRBV7-9 and TRBJ2-3, is DTGVSQNPRHKITKRGQNVTFRCDPISEHNRLYWYRQTLGQGPEFLTYFQNEAQLEKSRLLSDRFSAERPKGSFSTLEIQRTEQGDSAMYLCASSSVAGGTDTQYFGPGTRLTVL.

This chain uses TRBV29-1 with TRBJ2-2; no definite D call. Per germline, CDR1 SQVTM and CDR2 ANQGSEA. V lost 2 bases, J lost 1 base, and 5 bases lay in between. This CDR3 comprises 13 residues. The CDR3 loop reads CSVERQNTGELFF. CDR3 sequence (DNA): TGCAGCGTTGAACGCCAGAACACCGGGGAGCTGTTTTTT.

Only one count was recorded for this clone. The chain carries TRBV7-8 and TRBJ1-1; no reliable D call. Germline V lookup: CDR1 SGHVS, CDR2 FQNEAQ. The V gene lost 2 bases and the J gene lost 5 bases, with 15 bases spanning the gap. The CDR3 is 15 residues long. As DNA, the CDR3 is TGTGCCAGCAGCTTATCGGCAGGCCAAGGGACTGAAGCTTTCTTT. This translates into CASSLSAGQGTEAFF. The whole variable domain, remainder taken from reference TRBV7-8 and TRBJ1-1, is GAGVSQSPRYKVAKRGQDVALRCDPISGHVSLFWYQQALGQGPEFLTYFQNEAQLDKSGLPSDRFFAERPEGSVSTLKIQRTQQEDSAVYLCASSLSAGQGTEAFFGQGTRLTVV.

The chain is built from TRBV2 and TRBJ2-7, with 10 bases matching TRBD2. J was trimmed by 5 bases and V by 2 bases; bases with no gene match: 6. This CDR3 has 15 amino acids. Germline V CDR1 and CDR2: SNHLY, FYNNEI. The CDR3 sequence is CASSERAGGLNEQYF. CDR3 nucleotide sequence: TGTGCCAGCAGTGAACGAGCGGGGGGGCTTAACGAGCAGTACTTC.

The V call is TRBV27, the J call TRBJ1-2, with D unclear. Germline-derived CDR1 and CDR2 are MNHEY and SMNVEV (reference sequence). The V end lost 6 bases, the J end lost 1 base, and 9 bases lay between the germline ends. This CDR3 has 13 amino acids. The CDR3 region is CASSIGGNYGYTF. The CDR3, as DNA: TGTGCCAGCAGCATAGGAGGTAACTATGGCTACACCTTC.

The chain carries TRBV6-5 and TRBJ1-1; 8 bases are shared with TRBD1. Germline V lookup: CDR1 MNHEY, CDR2 SVGAGI. The V segment lost 0 bases and the J segment 4 bases; nucleotides outside the gene matches: 4. The CDR3 contains 15 residues. CDR3 residues: CASSYSTTGGTEAFF. As DNA, the CDR3 is TGTGCCAGCAGTTACTCGACTACAGGGGGCACTGAAGCTTTCTTT.

The chain uses TRBV5-6 and TRBJ1-1; D remains ambiguous. The length of the CDR3 is 15 residues. The V and J ends lost 2 bases and 1 base respectively, with 12 bases between them. Germline CDR1 SGHDT, CDR2 YYEEEE. CDR3 in DNA: TGTGCCAGCAGCTTCCCGGCGGTGCCGAACACTGAAGCTTTCTTT. Translation: CASSFPAVPNTEAFF.

Concerning this clone: Other DNA sequences from this sample encode an identical CDR3 as well. The J gene is TRBJ2-7, the V gene TRBV4-2, with D tentatively TRBD2 (6 bases). Germline CDR1 LGHNA, CDR2 YNFKEQ. Trimming took off 0 bases at V and 0 bases at J, with 15 bases between the two ends. CDR3 length: 17 residues. The CDR3 DNA sequence: TGTGCCAGCAGCCAAGAAAACAGCGGAGGGAGCTCCTACGAGCAGTACTTC. This codes for CASSQENSGGSSYEQYF.

This chain connects TRBV6-5 to TRBJ1-1; D is uncertain. The CDR3 runs to 15 residues. CDR1 MNHEY and CDR2 SVGAGI come from the germline V gene. The V end lost 1 base, the J end lost 2 bases, and 11 bases lay between the germline ends. This CDR3 reads CASSYLPGINTEAFF. Here the CDR3 DNA reads TGTGCCAGCAGTTACTTACCGGGGATCAACACTGAAGCTTTCTTT.

The CDR3 nucleotides read TGTGCCAGTAGTGGCTTTGGCCTGAATTCACCCCTCCACTTT. This translates into CASSGFGLNSPLHF. J is TRBJ1-6 and V is TRBV19; D unclear. The V end was cut by 5 bases, the J end by 7 bases, with 12 bases between. CDR3 size: 14 residues. Germline values: CDR1 LNHDA, CDR2 SQIVND (reference sequence). Together with reference TRBV19 and TRBJ1-6, the CDR3 gives the full variable domain: DGGITQSPKYLFRKEGQNVTLSCEQNLNHDAMYWYRQDPGQGLRLIYYSQIVNDFQKGDIAEGYSVSREKKESFPLTVTSAQKNPTAFYLCASSGFGLNSPLHFGNGTRLTVT.

The V call is TRBV11-2, the J call TRBJ2-1, with D perhaps matching TRBD2 (6 bases). The V end was cut by 1 base, the J end by 3 bases, with 10 bases between. Germline V gene data show CDR1 as SGHAT and CDR2 as FQNNGV. The CDR3 totals 15 residues. The CDR3: CASSLVGGNYNEQFF. In DNA form, the CDR3 reads TGTGCCAGCAGCTTAGTGGGGGGAAACTACAATGAGCAGTTCTTC.

The genes are TRBV11-3 and TRBJ2-1; D is unclear. This CDR3 is 14 amino acids long. Germline V gives CDR1 SGHNT, CDR2 YENEEA. The V gene lost 0 bases and the J gene lost 3 bases, with 6 bases spanning the gap. The DNA of the CDR3 is TGTGCCAGCAGCTTAGAAGGGAACTACAATGAGCAGTTCTTC. Its protein is CASSLEGNYNEQFF. Variable domain in full (rest from reference TRBV11-3 and TRBJ2-1): EAGVVQSPRYKIIEKKQPVAFWCNPISGHNTLYWYLQNLGQGPELLIRYENEEAVDDSQLPKDRFSAERLKGVDSTLKIQPAELGDSAVYLCASSLEGNYNEQFFGPGTRLTVL.

V and J are TRBV12-5 and TRBJ2-7, with D unclear. The CDR3 spans 13 residues. Per germline, CDR1 LGHNT and CDR2 FRNRAP. Between the trimmed V and J ends, which lost 4 bases and 2 bases, there was a span of 9 bases. DNA of the CDR3: TGTGCTAGTGGTTCCCCCTCGGCCTACGAGCAGTACTTC. This encodes CASGSPSAYEQYF. Complete variable domain (other parts from reference TRBV12-5 and TRBJ2-7): DARVTQTPRHKVTEMGQEVTMRCQPILGHNTVFWYRQTMMQGLELLAYFRNRAPLDDSGMPKDRFSAEMPDATLATLKIQPSEPRDSAVYFCASGSPSAYEQYFGPGTRLTVT.

V gene TRBV27 combines with J gene TRBJ1-2, with 9 bases that match TRBD1. The junction had 10 bases not matched to a gene; V was cut back by 6 bases and J by 8 bases. This CDR3 spans 14 amino acids. In germline, CDR1 is MNHEY, CDR2 SMNVEV (reference sequence). The CDR3 region is CASSLDGTGYGYTF. Written as DNA, the CDR3 is TGTGCCAGCAGCCTAGACGGGACAGGGTACGGCTACACCTTC.

The rearrangement joins TRBV5-1 to TRBJ2-5; TRBD2 matches 14 bases. CDR1 and CDR2 from the germline V gene are SGHRS and YFSETQ. The ends lost 2 bases at V and 5 bases at J; junction bases unmatched: 5. The CDR3 is 16 residues long. CDR3 amino acids: CASSFGLAGGEETQYF. CDR3 DNA: TGCGCCAGCAGCTTCGGACTAGCGGGGGGCGAGGAGACCCAGTACTTC.

This CDR3 is CASSPGVPTGELFF. As DNA, the CDR3 is TGTGCCAGCAGCCCGGGGGTTCCCACCGGGGAGCTGTTTTTT. The V and J genes are TRBV5-4 and TRBJ2-2; a possible D gene is TRBD2 (6 bases). Per the germline V gene, CDR1 is SGHNT and CDR2 is YYREEE (reference sequence). V gave up 4 bases and J gave up 4 bases, with 11 bases separating them. CDR3 size: 14 residues.

The chain employs TRBV2 and TRBJ2-2; D is perhaps TRBD1 or TRBD2 (6 bases each). Trimming removed 8 bases at V and 1 base at J, with 20 bases between. Per the germline V gene, CDR1 is SNHLY and CDR2 is FYNNEI. The CDR3 loop spans 17 amino acids. The CDR3 sequence: CASLGGGTSLNTGELFF. The DNA for the CDR3 is TGTGCCAGCTTAGGAGGGGGGACATCCCTGAACACCGGGGAGCTGTTTTTT.

The chain recombines TRBV6-5 with TRBJ1-2; 7 nucleotides agree with TRBD1. J was trimmed by 2 bases and V by 2 bases; bases with no gene match: 8. The CDR3 sequence is 16 residues long. CDR1 MNHEY and CDR2 SVGAGI come from the germline V gene. The CDR3 is CASSYTTTGTNYGYTF. The CDR3 nucleotides are TGTGCCAGCAGTTACACAACGACAGGGACGAACTATGGCTACACCTTC.

This chain uses TRBV23-1 with TRBJ2-5; D not resolved. TRBV23-1 counts as an open reading frame of uncertain function. V was pared by 2 bases and J by 5 bases, with 3 bases between. The CDR3 loop spans 11 amino acids. The CDR3 DNA is TGCGCCAGCAGTCAAGATGAGACCCAGTACTTC. This codes for CASSQDETQYF.

This chain uses TRBV25-1 with TRBJ2-7, with 8 bases that match TRBD1. The germline V gene encodes CDR1 MGHDK and CDR2 SYGVNS. Germline trimming cut 5 bases from V and 5 bases from J; bases unmatched to any gene: 11. This CDR3 is built from 15 residues. The CDR3 DNA reads TGTGCCAGCAGTCCCCGGACAGGGCCCTGGGACGAGCAGTACTTC. Protein sequence: CASSPRTGPWDEQYF.

The chain couples TRBV6-5 to TRBJ2-3; tentatively, D is TRBD2 (6 bases). From germline, CDR1 is MNHEY and CDR2 SVGAGI. V was shortened by 0 bases and J by 3 bases, with 13 bases between the two germline ends. The CDR3 is made up of 16 amino acids. The CDR3 protein is CASSYSISGVTDTQYF. The CDR3 DNA reads as TGTGCCAGCAGTTACTCGATATCGGGGGTAACAGATACGCAGTATTTT.

Worth noting for this clone: One end of the junction fails to match germline, which may point to a read error. The V call is TRBV7-2, the J call TRBJ2-3; D may be TRBD1 or TRBD2 (5 bases each). The V gene's germline CDR1 is SGHTA and CDR2 FQGNSA. CDR3 length equals 15 residues. Here the CDR3 reads CASSQERGSADTQYF. CDR3 bases: TGCGCCAGCAGCCAAGAGAGGGGATCAGCAGATACGCAGTATTTT.

V usage is TRBV29-1 and J usage is TRBJ1-1; 8 nucleotides agree with TRBD1. V was pared by 5 bases and J by 7 bases, with 6 bases of the junction left unmatched. The germline V gene encodes CDR1 SQVTM and CDR2 ANQGSEA. CDR3 length: 12 residues. This CDR3 reads CSVRGGTGEAFF. CDR3 in DNA: TGCAGCGTTCGGGGGGGGACAGGTGAAGCTTTCTTT.

In this sample, this clone turned up once. CDR3 coding DNA: TGTGCCAGCAGCCTAGGACCGAGCTCCTACAATGAGCAGTTCTTC. Protein: CASSLGPSSYNEQFF. The chain is built from TRBV7-8 and TRBJ2-1; D is unclear. V was pared by 5 bases and J by 0 bases, with 11 bases between. The germline gives CDR1 SGHVS, CDR2 FQNEAQ. This CDR3 region has 15 residues.

The chain links TRBV29-1 to TRBJ2-5, with D perhaps TRBD2 (6 bases). CDR1 SQVTM and CDR2 ANQGSEA come from the germline V gene. The germline V and J ends were trimmed by 8 bases and 4 bases, with 11 bases remaining between them. The CDR3 sequence is 11 residues long. CDR3 nucleotides: TGCAGCTTTGCGCGGGGAGAGACCCAGTACTTC. This translates into CSFARGETQYF.

This sequence joins TRBV30 and TRBJ1-1; the D is unclear. There are 13 residues in the CDR3. Trimming stripped 4 bases from V and 1 base from J, with 10 bases between. Per the germline V gene, CDR1 is GTSNPN and CDR2 is SVGIG (reference sequence). The CDR3, as DNA: TGTGCCTGGACATTTTTCGGGAACACTGAAGCTTTCTTT. This codes for CAWTFFGNTEAFF.